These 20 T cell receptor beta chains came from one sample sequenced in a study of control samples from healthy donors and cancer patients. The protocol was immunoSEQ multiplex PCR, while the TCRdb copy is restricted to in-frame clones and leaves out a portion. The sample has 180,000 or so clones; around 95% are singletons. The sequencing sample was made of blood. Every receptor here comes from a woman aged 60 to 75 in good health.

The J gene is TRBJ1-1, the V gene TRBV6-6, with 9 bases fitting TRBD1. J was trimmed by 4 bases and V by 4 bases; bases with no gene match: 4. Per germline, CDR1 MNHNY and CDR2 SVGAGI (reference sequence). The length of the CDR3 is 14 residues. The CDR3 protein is CASSSGTGTTEAFF. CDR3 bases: TGTGCCAGCAGTTCTGGGACAGGGACCACTGAAGCTTTCTTT.

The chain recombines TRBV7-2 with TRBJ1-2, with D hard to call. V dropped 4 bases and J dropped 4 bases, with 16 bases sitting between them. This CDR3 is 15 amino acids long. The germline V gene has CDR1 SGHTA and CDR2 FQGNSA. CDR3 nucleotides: TGTGCCAGCAGCTCAAGCGGTCAGGTCCTCTATGGCTACACCTTC. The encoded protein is CASSSSGQVLYGYTF.

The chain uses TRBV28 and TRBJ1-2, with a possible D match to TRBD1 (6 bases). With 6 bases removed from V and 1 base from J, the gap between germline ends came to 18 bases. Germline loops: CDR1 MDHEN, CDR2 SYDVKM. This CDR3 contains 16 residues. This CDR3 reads CASSPGSTGNNYGYTF. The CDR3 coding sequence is TGTGCCAGCAGCCCCGGATCAACAGGGAATAACTATGGCTACACCTTC.

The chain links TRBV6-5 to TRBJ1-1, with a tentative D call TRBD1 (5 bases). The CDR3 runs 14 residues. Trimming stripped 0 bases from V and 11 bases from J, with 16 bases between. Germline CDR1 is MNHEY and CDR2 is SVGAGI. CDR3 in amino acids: CASSYSRGQGGAFF. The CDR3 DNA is TGTGCCAGCAGTTACTCGAGGGGTCAGGGAGGCGCTTTCTTT.

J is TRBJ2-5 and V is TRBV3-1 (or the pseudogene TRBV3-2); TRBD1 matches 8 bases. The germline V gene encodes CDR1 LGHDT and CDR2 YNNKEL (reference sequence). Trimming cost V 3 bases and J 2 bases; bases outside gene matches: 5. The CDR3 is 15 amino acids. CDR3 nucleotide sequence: TGTGCCAGCAGCCATGGGACAGGACTACAAGAGACCCAGTACTTC. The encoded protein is CASSHGTGLQETQYF.

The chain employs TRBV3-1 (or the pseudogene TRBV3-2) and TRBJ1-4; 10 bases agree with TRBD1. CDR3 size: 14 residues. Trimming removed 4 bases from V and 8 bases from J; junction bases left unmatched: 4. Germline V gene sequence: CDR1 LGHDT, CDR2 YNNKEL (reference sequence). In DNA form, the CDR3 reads TGTGCCAGCAGCCGGGACAGGGGTAGGGAAAAACTGTTTTTT. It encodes CASSRDRGREKLFF.

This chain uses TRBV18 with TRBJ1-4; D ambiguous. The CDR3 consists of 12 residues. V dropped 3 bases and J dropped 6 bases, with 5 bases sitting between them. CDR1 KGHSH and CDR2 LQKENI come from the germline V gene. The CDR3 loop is CASSPEYEKLFF. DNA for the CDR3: TGTGCCAGCTCACCGGAGTATGAAAAACTGTTTTTT.

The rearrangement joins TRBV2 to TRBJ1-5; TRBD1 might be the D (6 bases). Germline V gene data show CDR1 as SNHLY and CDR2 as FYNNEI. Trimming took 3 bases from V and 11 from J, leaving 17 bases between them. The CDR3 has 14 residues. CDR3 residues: CASSESVWGAAQHF. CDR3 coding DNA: TGTGCCAGCAGTGAGAGTGTTTGGGGGGCTGCCCAGCATTTT.

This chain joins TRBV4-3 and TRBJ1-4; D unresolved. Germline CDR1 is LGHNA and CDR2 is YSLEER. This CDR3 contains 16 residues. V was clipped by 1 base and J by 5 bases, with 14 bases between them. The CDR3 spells CASSQVPGRINEKLFF. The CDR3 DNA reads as TGCGCCAGCAGCCAAGTTCCAGGCAGGATAAATGAAAAACTGTTTTTT.

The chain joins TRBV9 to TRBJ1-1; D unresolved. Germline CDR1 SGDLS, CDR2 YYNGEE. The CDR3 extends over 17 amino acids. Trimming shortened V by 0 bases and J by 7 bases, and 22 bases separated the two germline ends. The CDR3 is CASSVGVSNNRGDEAFF. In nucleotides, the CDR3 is TGTGCCAGCAGCGTAGGAGTATCGAACAACCGGGGAGATGAAGCTTTCTTT.

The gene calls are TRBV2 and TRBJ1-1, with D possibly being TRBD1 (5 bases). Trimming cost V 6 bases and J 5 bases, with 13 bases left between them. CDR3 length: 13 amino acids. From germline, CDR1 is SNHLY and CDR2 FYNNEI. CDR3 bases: TGTGCCAGCAGCCAGGGATTAGGGACTGAAGCTTTCTTT. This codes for CASSQGLGTEAFF.

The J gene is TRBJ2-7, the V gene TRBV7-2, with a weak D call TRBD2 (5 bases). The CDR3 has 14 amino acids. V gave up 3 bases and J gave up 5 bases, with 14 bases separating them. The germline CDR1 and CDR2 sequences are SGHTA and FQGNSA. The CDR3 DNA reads TGTGCCAGCAGCTTCCAGCCGGGGTGGGACGAGCAGTACTTC. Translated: CASSFQPGWDEQYF.

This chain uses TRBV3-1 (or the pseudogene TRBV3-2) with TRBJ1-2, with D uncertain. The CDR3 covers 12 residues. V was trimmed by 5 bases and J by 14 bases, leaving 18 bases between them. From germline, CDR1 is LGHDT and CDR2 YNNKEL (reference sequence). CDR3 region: CASSGVYPPVTF. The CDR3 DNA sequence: TGTGCCAGCAGCGGGGTCTATCCCCCGGTGACCTTC.

The CDR3 loop is CASSLDPGGGNYNEQFF. In DNA form, the CDR3 reads TGTGCCAGCAGCTTAGACCCGGGAGGGGGAAACTACAATGAGCAGTTCTTC. The J gene is TRBJ2-1, the V gene TRBV7-2; TRBD2 matches at 8 bases. The ends lost 1 base at V and 3 bases at J; junction bases unmatched: 8. CDR3 length: 17 residues. Germline V gives CDR1 SGHTA, CDR2 FQGNSA.

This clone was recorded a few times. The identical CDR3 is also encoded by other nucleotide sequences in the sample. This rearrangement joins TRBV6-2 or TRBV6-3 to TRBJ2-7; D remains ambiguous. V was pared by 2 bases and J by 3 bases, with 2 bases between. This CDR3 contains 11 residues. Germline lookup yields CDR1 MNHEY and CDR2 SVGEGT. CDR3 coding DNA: TGTGCCAGCAGTTACCTCTACGAGCAGTACTTC. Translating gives CASSYLYEQYF.

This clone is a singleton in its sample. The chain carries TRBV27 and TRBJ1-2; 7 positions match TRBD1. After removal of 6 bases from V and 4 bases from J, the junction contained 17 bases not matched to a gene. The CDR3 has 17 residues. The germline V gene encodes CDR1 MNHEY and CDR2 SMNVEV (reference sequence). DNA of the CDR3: TGTGCCAGCAGGCCCGAGTTGGGAGGGGGCATCGGCTATGGCTACACCTTC. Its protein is CASRPELGGGIGYGYTF.

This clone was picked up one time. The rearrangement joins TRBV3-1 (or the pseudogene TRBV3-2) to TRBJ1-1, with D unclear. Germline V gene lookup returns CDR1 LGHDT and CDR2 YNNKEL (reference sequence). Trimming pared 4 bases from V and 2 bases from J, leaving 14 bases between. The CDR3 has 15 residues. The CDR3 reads CASSRSESLNTEAFF. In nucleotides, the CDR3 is TGTGCCAGCAGCCGCTCAGAGAGTTTAAACACTGAAGCTTTCTTT.

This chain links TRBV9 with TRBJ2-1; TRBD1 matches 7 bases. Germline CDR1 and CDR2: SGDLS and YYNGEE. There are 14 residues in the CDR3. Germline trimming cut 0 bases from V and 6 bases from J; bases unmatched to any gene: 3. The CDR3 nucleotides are TGTGCCAGCAGCGTAGGACAGGGAAGCAATGAGCAGTTCTTC. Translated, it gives CASSVGQGSNEQFF.

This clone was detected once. DNA of the CDR3: TGTGCCAGCAGCTCTAAGACAGGGCCATCTGGCTACACCTTC. It specifies CASSSKTGPSGYTF. This chain connects TRBV7-8 to TRBJ1-2; 7 bases are shared with TRBD1. J lost 7 bases, V lost 4 bases, and 9 bases had no gene match. The CDR3 is 14 residues long. Germline V gene data show CDR1 as SGHVS and CDR2 as FQNEAQ. Full variable domain (outside the CDR3, taken from reference TRBV7-8 and TRBJ1-2): GAGVSQSPRYKVAKRGQDVALRCDPISGHVSLFWYQQALGQGPEFLTYFQNEAQLDKSGLPSDRFFAERPEGSVSTLKIQRTQQEDSAVYLCASSSKTGPSGYTFGSGTRLTVV.

In DNA, the CDR3 is TGTGCCAGCATACCGGGACAGGGAGGTGTAACTTTCTTT. It specifies CASIPGQGGVTFF. The rearrangement joins TRBV2 to TRBJ1-1, with 9 bases aligning to TRBD1. Germline V gene data show CDR1 as SNHLY and CDR2 as FYNNEI. Trimming cost V 7 bases and J 12 bases; bases outside gene matches: 12. CDR3 size: 13 residues.